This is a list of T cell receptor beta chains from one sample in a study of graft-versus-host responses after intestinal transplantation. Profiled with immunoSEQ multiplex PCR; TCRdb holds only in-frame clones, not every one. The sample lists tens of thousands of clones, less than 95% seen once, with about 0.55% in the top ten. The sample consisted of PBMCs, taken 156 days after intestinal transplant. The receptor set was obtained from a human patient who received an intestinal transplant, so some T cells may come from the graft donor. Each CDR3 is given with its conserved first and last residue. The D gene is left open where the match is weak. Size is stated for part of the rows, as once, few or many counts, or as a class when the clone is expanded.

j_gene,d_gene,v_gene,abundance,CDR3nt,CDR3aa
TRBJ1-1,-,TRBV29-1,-,TGCAGCGTTGAAGGGGAGGAAGGGAACACTGAAGCTTTCTTT,CSVEGEEGNTEAFF
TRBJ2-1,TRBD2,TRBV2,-,TGTGCCAGCAGGGGGACTAGCGGGATTACCGAGCAGTTCTTC,CASRGTSGITEQFF
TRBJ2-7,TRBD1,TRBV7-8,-,TGTGCCAGCAGCTTAGCATTGACCGGGACAGGGTCCGGCGAGCAGTACTTC,CASSLALTGTGSGEQYF
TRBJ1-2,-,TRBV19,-,TGTGCCAGTAGTATCTTCGCAGGGGCCCTAAACTATGGCTACACCTTC,CASSIFAGALNYGYTF
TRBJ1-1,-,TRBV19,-,TGTGCCAGTAGTATAGATAGCGCCTCGAACACTGAAGCTTTCTTT,CASSIDSASNTEAFF
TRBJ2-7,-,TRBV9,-,TGTGCCAGCAGCGAAGGAGGGGGGCAGGGCTACGAGCAGTACTTC,CASSEGGGQGYEQYF
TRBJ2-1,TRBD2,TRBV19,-,TGTGCCAGTAGTCGACTAGCGGGGGACCGCGGGGACAATGAGCAGTTCTTC,CASSRLAGDRGDNEQFF
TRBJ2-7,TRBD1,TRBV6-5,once,TGTGCCAGCAGTTACCGGGACAGGGGATACGAGCAGTACTTC,CASSYRDRGYEQYF
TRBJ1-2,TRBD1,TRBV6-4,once,TGTGCCAGCAGTGATACAGGGGGGGACTATGGCTACACCTTC,CASSDTGGDYGYTF
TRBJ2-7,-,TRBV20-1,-,TGCAGTGCTCCTCGGGGTTACGAGCAGTACTTC,CSAPRGYEQYF
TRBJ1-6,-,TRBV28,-,TGTGCCAGCAGACCGGGACCCAAGGGTGGGTTCTATAATTCACCCCTCCACTTT,CASRPGPKGGFYNSPLHF
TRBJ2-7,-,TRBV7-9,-,TGTGCCAGCGGCTACGAGCAGTACTTC,CASGYEQYF
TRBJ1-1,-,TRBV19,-,TGTGCCAGTAGTGCGTCAGCGAACACTGAAGCTTTCTTT,CASSASANTEAFF
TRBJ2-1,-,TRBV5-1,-,TGCGCCAGCAGCTTCACACCAAGTAGGGATGAGCAGTTCTTC,CASSFTPSRDEQFF
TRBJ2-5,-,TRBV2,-,TGTGCCAGCAGTGTCGAGGGAGGCCCGGAGACCCAGTACTTC,CASSVEGGPETQYF
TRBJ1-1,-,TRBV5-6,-,TGTGCCAGCAGCTCGGAGGTAAGGATGAACACTGAAGCTTTCTTT,CASSSEVRMNTEAFF
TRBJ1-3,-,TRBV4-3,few,TGCGCCAGCAGCCAAGAAGGCGGGAATCCTGGAAACACCATATATTTT,CASSQEGGNPGNTIYF
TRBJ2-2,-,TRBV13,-,TGTGCCAGCAGCTTAGATAGGGGGAGCGGCACCGGGGAGCTGTTTTTT,CASSLDRGSGTGELFF
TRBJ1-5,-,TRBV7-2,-,TGTGCCAGCAGCTTTGTCAGGGTGGATAGCAATCAGCCCCAGCATTTT,CASSFVRVDSNQPQHF
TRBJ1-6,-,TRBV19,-,TGTGCCAGTAGGCTTCTTAAGGGGGAATATGTGTATTCACCCCTCCACTTT,CASRLLKGEYVYSPLHF
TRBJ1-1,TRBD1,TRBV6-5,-,TGTGCCAGCAGTTATGGGACAGCCACACCCTTCACTGAAGCTTTCTTT,CASSYGTATPFTEAFF
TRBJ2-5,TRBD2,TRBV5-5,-,TGTGCCAGCAGCTTCGGAGGGACTAGCGGGAGTGGGGAGACCCAGTACTTC,CASSFGGTSGSGETQYF
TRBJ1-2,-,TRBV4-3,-,TGCGCCAGCAGCCAAGTTTTAGGGCAGGGTGATGGCTACACCTTC,CASSQVLGQGDGYTF
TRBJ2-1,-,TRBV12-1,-,TGTGCCAGCAGCTCGACCATGCCCTACAATGAGCAGTTCTTC,CASSSTMPYNEQFF
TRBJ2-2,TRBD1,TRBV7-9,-,TGTGCCAGCAGGAGACAGGGTCACACCGGGGAGCTGTTTTTT,CASRRQGHTGELFF
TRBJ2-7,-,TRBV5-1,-,TGCGCCAGCAGCTTGACGGGGGAAGGATCCTACGAGCAGTACTTC,CASSLTGEGSYEQYF
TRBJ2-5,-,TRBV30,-,TGTGCCTGGAGTGAAATACATCACCAAGAGACCCAGTACTTC,CAWSEIHHQETQYF
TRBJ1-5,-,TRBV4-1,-,TGCGCCAGCAGCCTCCAGAAGTATCAGCCCCAGCATTTT,CASSLQKYQPQHF
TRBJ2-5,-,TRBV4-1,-,TGCGCCAGCAGCCAAGAGGCTCCTAGCGCCAAAGAGACCCAGTACTTC,CASSQEAPSAKETQYF
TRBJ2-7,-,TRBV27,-,TGTGCCAGCAGTTCCAACATCGGACAACCTTACGAGCAGTACTTC,CASSSNIGQPYEQYF
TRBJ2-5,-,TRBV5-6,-,TGTGCCAGCAGCGGAGGTGGCCGGGAGACCCAGTACTTC,CASSGGGRETQYF
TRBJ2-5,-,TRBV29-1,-,TGCAGCGTTGATGGTGAAGAGACCCAGTACTTC,CSVDGEETQYF
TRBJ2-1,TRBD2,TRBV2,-,TGTGCCAGCAGTGTCGGACTAGCAGGGGATGAGCAGTTCTTC,CASSVGLAGDEQFF
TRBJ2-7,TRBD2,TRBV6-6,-,TGTGCCAGCAGTTACGGGGCTAGCGGGGTTTTCTACGAGCAGTACTTC,CASSYGASGVFYEQYF
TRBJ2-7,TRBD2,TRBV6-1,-,TGTGCCAGCAGTGAAGCGCGGCTAGCGGGAGTATTTGACCCCTACGAGCAGTACTTC,CASSEARLAGVFDPYEQYF
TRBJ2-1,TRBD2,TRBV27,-,TGTGCCAGCAGTTTATTAGCGGGAGCTTCCTACAATGAGCAGTTCTTC,CASSLLAGASYNEQFF
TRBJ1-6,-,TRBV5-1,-,TGCGCCAGCAGCTTGATCCAGGGAGATTCACCCCTCCACTTT,CASSLIQGDSPLHF
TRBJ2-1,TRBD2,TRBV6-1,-,TGTGCCAGCATCCTATTCCGGGGGGGCAATGAGCAGTTCTTC,CASILFRGGNEQFF
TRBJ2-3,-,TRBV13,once,TGTGCCAGCAGCTTACAGGAGGGCGCTAGCACAGATACGCAGTATTTT,CASSLQEGASTDTQYF
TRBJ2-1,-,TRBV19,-,TGTGCCAGTAGTCCCCTGTCCAATGAGCAGTTCTTC,CASSPLSNEQFF
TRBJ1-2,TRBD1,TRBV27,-,TGTGCCAGCAGTATAAGACAGGGGGCATCAAATTATGGCTACACCTTC,CASSIRQGASNYGYTF
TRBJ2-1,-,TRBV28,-,TGTGCCAGCAGTGAAGGACCTGAGCAGTTCTTC,CASSEGPEQFF
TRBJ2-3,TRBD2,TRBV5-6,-,TGTGCCAGCAGCGCGGGACTAGCAGCTAGCACAGATACGCAGTATTTT,CASSAGLAASTDTQYF
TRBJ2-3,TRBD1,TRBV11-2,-,TGTGCCAGCAGCTTTTCGGAGACAGGGCCTGATACGCAGTATTTT,CASSFSETGPDTQYF
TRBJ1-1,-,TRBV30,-,TGTGCCTGGAGTGGGGGGGGCGCTGAAGCTTTCTTT,CAWSGGGAEAFF
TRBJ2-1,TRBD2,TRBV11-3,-,TGTGCCAGCAGCTCCCGCATAGCGGGGGGGCTTTATGAGCAGTTCTTC,CASSSRIAGGLYEQFF
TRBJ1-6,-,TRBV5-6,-,TGTGCCAGCAGCCCCGGACCGAGAAAAACTAATTCACCCCTCCACTTT,CASSPGPRKTNSPLHF
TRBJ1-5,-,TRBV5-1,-,TGCGCCAGCAGCTTAACTACAGGGTTCAATCAGCCCCAGCATTTT,CASSLTTGFNQPQHF
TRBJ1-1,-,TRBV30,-,TGTGCCTGGACCCCTTCCGGGCCCGTTCCAAAGATCACTGAAGCTTTCTTT,CAWTPSGPVPKITEAFF
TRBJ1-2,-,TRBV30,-,TGTGCCTGGACCCTAGGCCCACCTTATGGCTACACCTTC,CAWTLGPPYGYTF
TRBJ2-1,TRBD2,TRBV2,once,TGTGCCAGCAGCCAACTAGCGGGGGGCTACAATGAGCAGTTCTTC,CASSQLAGGYNEQFF
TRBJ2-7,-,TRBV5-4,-,TGTGCCAGCAGCTTTCCCGGGAGCTACGAGCAGTACTTC,CASSFPGSYEQYF